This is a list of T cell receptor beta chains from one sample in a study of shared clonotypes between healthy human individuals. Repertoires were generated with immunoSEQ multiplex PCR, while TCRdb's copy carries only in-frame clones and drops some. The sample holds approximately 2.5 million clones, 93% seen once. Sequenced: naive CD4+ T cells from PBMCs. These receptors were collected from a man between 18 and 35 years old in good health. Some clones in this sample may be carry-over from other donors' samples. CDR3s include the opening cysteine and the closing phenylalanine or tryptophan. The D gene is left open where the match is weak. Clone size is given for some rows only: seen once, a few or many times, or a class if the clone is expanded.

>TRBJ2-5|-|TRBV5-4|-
CASSLFPGETQYF
TGTGCCAGCAGCTTGTTCCCCGGAGAGACCCAGTACTTC
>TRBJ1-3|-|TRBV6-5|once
CASSERTAQDTIYF
TGTGCCAGCAGCGAAAGGACGGCCCAGGACACCATATATTTT
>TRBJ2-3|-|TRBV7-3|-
CASSLKAPTDTQYF
TGTGCCAGCAGCTTAAAGGCGCCCACAGATACGCAGTATTTT
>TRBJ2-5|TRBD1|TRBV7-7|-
CASSPGQGSRQETQYF
TGTGCCAGCAGCCCGGGACAGGGGAGTCGCCAAGAGACCCAGTACTTC
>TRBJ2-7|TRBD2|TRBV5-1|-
CASSLGAGTIHYEQYF
TGCGCCAGCAGCTTGGGGGCCGGGACTATCCACTACGAGCAGTACTTC
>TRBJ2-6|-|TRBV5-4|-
CASSPDGSGANVLTF
TGTGCCAGCAGCCCTGACGGCTCTGGGGCCAACGTCCTGACTTTC
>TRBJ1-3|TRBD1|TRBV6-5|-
CASSYDRVQNTIYF
TGTGCCAGCAGTTACGACAGGGTACAAAACACCATATATTTT
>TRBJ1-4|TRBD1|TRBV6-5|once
CASSYADRGGEKLFF
TGTGCCAGCAGTTACGCAGACAGGGGCGGTGAAAAACTGTTTTTT
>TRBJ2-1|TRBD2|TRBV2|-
CASSEGLRLAHNEQFF
TGTGCCAGCAGTGAAGGTTTGCGACTAGCACACAATGAGCAGTTCTTC
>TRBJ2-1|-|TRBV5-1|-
CASSLWADSYNEQFF
TGCGCCAGCAGCTTGTGGGCGGACTCCTACAATGAGCAGTTCTTC
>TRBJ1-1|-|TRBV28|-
CASSPPFVFRSMNTEAFF
TGTGCCAGCAGCCCTCCATTTGTCTTCCGTTCTATGAACACTGAAGCTTTCTTT
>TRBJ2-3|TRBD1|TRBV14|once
CASSQPQGVDTQYF
TGTGCCAGCAGCCAACCCCAGGGGGTAGATACGCAGTATTTT
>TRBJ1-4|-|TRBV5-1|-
CASATGLGNEKLFF
TGCGCCAGCGCCACAGGGTTGGGGAATGAAAAACTGTTTTTT
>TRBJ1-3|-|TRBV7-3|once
CASSSGESGNTIYF
TGTGCCAGCAGCTCGGGGGAGTCAGGAAACACCATATATTTT
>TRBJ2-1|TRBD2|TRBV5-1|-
CASSYTSGAYNEQFF
TGCGCCAGCAGCTATACTAGCGGGGCATACAATGAGCAGTTCTTC
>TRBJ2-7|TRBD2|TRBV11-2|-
CASSLGVGGRALLYF
TGTGCCAGCAGCTTAGGGGTCGGCGGGAGGGCCCTACTGTACTTC
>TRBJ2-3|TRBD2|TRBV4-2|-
CASSQDQLAGVVDTQYF
TGTGCCAGCAGCCAAGATCAACTAGCGGGAGTAGTGGATACGCAGTATTTT
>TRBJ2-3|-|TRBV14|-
CASSGRYTDTQYF
TGTGCCAGCAGCGGACGGTACACAGATACGCAGTATTTT
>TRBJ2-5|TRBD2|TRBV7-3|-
CASSPQAGGETQYF
TGTGCCAGCAGCCCACAAGCGGGAGGGGAGACCCAGTACTTC
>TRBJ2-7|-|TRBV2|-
CASSQTRYEQYF
TGTGCCAGCAGTCAGACTCGGTACGAGCAGTACTTC
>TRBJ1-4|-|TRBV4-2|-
CASSQGEIATNEKLFF
TGTGCCAGCAGCCAAGGGGAGATCGCAACTAATGAAAAACTGTTTTTT
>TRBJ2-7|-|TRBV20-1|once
CSAKAYEQYF
TGCAGTGCCAAAGCGTACGAGCAGTACTTC
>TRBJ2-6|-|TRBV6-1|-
CASRQGYGANVLTF
TGTGCCAGCCGTCAGGGTTATGGGGCCAACGTCCTGACTTTC
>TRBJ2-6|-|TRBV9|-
CASSVVSRAGANVLTF
TGTGCCAGCAGCGTAGTTAGCAGGGCTGGGGCCAACGTCCTGACTTTC
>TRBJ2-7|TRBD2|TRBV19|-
CATAPGGGPYEQYF
TGTGCCACCGCGCCCGGGGGAGGGCCATACGAGCAGTACTTC
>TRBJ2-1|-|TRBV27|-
CASLWGRVGNEQFF
TGTGCCAGCCTCTGGGGGAGAGTAGGGAATGAGCAGTTCTTC
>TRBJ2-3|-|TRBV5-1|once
CASSLTTTGADTQYF
TGCGCCAGCAGCTTAACTACCACCGGGGCAGATACGCAGTATTTT
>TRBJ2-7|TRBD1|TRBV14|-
CASSRGTGPYEQYF
TGTGCCAGCAGCCGCGGGACAGGGCCCTACGAGCAGTACTTC
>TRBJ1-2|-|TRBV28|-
CASSLGGAQGSGYTF
TGTGCCAGCAGTTTAGGGGGGGCTCAGGGCTCTGGCTACACCTTC
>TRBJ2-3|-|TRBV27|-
CASSPAGQRKDTQYF
TGTGCCAGCAGTCCCGCGGGACAGAGAAAAGATACGCAGTATTTT
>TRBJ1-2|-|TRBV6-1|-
CASSEGYGTVAGYTF
TGTGCCAGCAGTGAGGGTTACGGCACAGTAGCTGGCTACACCTTC
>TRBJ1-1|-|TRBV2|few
CATEGQGNTEAFF
TGTGCCACCGAGGGACAAGGGAACACTGAAGCTTTCTTT
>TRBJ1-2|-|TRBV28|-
CASSYPTYGYTF
TGTGCCAGCAGCTACCCTACCTATGGCTACACCTTC
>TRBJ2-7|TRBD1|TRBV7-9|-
CASSLQLIRTGTNYEQYF
TGTGCCAGCAGCCTACAACTGATAAGGACAGGGACGAACTACGAGCAGTACTTC
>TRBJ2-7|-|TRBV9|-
CASSGGGRDEQYF
TGTGCCAGCAGCGGGGGGGGCCGCGACGAGCAGTACTTC
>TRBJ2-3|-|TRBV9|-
CASSPLGGLTADTQYF
TGTGCCAGCAGCCCTTTGGGGGGATTAACAGCGGATACGCAGTATTTT
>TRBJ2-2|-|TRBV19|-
CASSISGELFF
TGTGCCAGTAGTATTTCCGGGGAGCTGTTTTTT
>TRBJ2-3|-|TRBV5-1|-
CASSLQGEADTQYF
TGCGCCAGCAGCTTGCAGGGGGAGGCAGATACGCAGTATTTT
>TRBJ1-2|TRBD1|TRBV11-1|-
CASSLDRGRENGYTF
TGTGCCAGCAGCCTTGACAGGGGAAGGGAGAATGGCTACACCTTC
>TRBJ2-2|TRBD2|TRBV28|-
CASSPFRTSGRQPGELFF
TGTGCCAGCAGTCCGTTTCGGACTAGCGGGAGGCAGCCCGGGGAGCTGTTTTTT
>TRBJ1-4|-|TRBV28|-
CASSLGYGLFF
TGTGCCAGCAGTTTAGGGTACGGACTGTTTTTT
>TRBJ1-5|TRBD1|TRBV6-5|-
CASSRTGDQPQHF
TGTGCCAGCAGCCGGACAGGGGATCAGCCCCAGCATTTT
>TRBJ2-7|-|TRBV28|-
CASSSGDTREQYF
TGTGCCAGCAGTTCCGGGGACACTCGGGAGCAGTACTTC
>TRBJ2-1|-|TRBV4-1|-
CASSQVMGQNRELEFF
TGCGCCAGCAGCCAAGTTATGGGACAGAACCGGGAGCTGGAGTTCTTC
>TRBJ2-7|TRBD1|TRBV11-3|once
CASSYRTGAYEQYF
TGTGCCAGCAGCTATCGGACAGGGGCCTACGAGCAGTACTTC
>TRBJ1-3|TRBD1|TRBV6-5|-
CASSPRTGLGNTIYF
TGTGCCAGCAGTCCCCGGACAGGGCTTGGAAACACCATATATTTT
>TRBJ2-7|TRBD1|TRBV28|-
CASSLLTGSYEQYF
TGTGCCAGCAGTCTCTTGACAGGGAGCTACGAGCAGTACTTC
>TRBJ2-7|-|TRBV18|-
CASSLGSYEQYF
TGTGCCAGCTCACTAGGATCCTACGAGCAGTACTTC
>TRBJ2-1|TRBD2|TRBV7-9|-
CASSLGIAGGPSSYNEQFF
TGTGCCAGCAGCTTAGGAATAGCGGGAGGGCCGAGCTCCTACAATGAGCAGTTCTTC
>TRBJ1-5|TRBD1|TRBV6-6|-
CASSYSGGTQPQHF
TGTGCCAGCAGTTACTCAGGGGGCACTCAGCCCCAGCATTTT
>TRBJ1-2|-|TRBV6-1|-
CASSEGGRLYGYTF
TGTGCCAGCAGTGAAGGTGGCCGGCTATATGGCTACACCTTC
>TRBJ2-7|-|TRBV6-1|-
CASSEHGTYEQYF
TGTGCCAGCAGTGAACACGGAACCTACGAGCAGTACTTC
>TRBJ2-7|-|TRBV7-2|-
CASSFSGAYEQYF
TGTGCCAGCAGCTTCTCAGGGGCCTACGAGCAGTACTTC
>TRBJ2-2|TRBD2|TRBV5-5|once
CASSPLAGVTGELFF
TGTGCCAGCAGCCCACTAGCGGGAGTCACCGGGGAGCTGTTTTTT
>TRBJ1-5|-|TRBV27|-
CASRHGRGYSNQPQHF
TGTGCCAGCAGACACGGGCGGGGGTATAGCAATCAGCCCCAGCATTTT
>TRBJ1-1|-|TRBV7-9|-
CASSFGAGDNTEAFF
TGTGCCAGCAGCTTCGGAGCTGGGGATAACACTGAAGCTTTCTTT
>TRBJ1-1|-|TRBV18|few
CASSRARDTEAFF
TGTGCCAGCTCACGAGCACGGGACACTGAAGCTTTCTTT
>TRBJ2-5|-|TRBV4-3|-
CASSQDLSETQYF
TGCGCCAGCAGCCAAGATCTGAGTGAGACCCAGTACTTC
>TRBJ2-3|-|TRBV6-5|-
CASSYAGRSTDTQYF
TGTGCCAGCAGTTACGCAGGACGCAGCACAGATACGCAGTATTTT
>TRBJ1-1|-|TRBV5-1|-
CASSFGEWNTEAFF
TGCGCCAGCAGCTTCGGGGAATGGAACACTGAAGCTTTCTTT